A selection of T cell receptor beta chains follows, all from one sample in a study of blood T cell repertoires in COVID-19. Measured with immunoSEQ multiplex PCR; TCRdb has only the in-frame clones, and not every one. The repertoire holds over 200,000 clones, with around 85% as singletons. Material: PBMCs or T cells enriched from blood (not recorded which). The source is a man aged 35 to 55 who had recovered from COVID-19. Both conserved end residues are part of each CDR3. Fields, in order: D gene, CDR3 length, V gene, clone size, J gene, CDR3 protein, CDR3 DNA. The D gene is left open where the match is weak. Size tells how often a clone was seen (once, few, many) or the class of an expanded clone, and some rows leave it out.

D gene: TRBD2; CDR3 length: 16; V gene: TRBV24-1; clone size: -; J gene: TRBJ2-1; CDR3 protein: CATSMGLAGGREEQFF; CDR3 DNA: TGTGCCACCAGCATGGGACTAGCGGGAGGACGAGAGGAGCAGTTCTTC
D gene: TRBD1; CDR3 length: 16; V gene: TRBV9; clone size: -; J gene: TRBJ1-5; CDR3 protein: CASLDRPGQGLQPQHF; CDR3 DNA: TGTGCCAGCCTCGACAGACCGGGACAGGGGTTACAGCCCCAGCATTTT
D gene: -; CDR3 length: 13; V gene: TRBV18; clone size: -; J gene: TRBJ1-1; CDR3 protein: CASSPSMNTEAFF; CDR3 DNA: TGTGCCAGCTCACCGTCTATGAACACTGAAGCTTTCTTT
D gene: TRBD2; CDR3 length: 15; V gene: TRBV11-2; clone size: -; J gene: TRBJ2-5; CDR3 protein: CASSLGGLALETQYF; CDR3 DNA: TGTGCCAGCAGCTTAGGAGGACTAGCCCTAGAGACCCAGTACTTC
D gene: -; CDR3 length: 12; V gene: TRBV7-8; clone size: -; J gene: TRBJ2-7; CDR3 protein: CASSSQATEQYF; CDR3 DNA: TGTGCCAGCAGCTCACAGGCGACCGAGCAGTACTTC
D gene: -; CDR3 length: 16; V gene: TRBV4-1; clone size: -; J gene: TRBJ2-1; CDR3 protein: CASSHLDRSSYNEQFF; CDR3 DNA: TGCGCCAGCAGCCATCTAGACAGGAGCTCCTACAATGAGCAGTTCTTC
D gene: -; CDR3 length: 15; V gene: TRBV13; clone size: -; J gene: TRBJ2-7; CDR3 protein: CASSLRQENPYEQYF; CDR3 DNA: TGTGCCAGCAGCCTCCGACAGGAAAACCCCTACGAGCAGTACTTC
D gene: TRBD2; CDR3 length: 19; V gene: TRBV11-2; clone size: few; J gene: TRBJ2-1; CDR3 protein: CASSLEGSGLAGDYNEQFF; CDR3 DNA: TGTGCCAGCAGCTTAGAAGGTTCCGGGCTAGCGGGAGATTACAATGAGCAGTTCTTC
D gene: -; CDR3 length: 15; V gene: TRBV5-1; clone size: -; J gene: TRBJ1-3; CDR3 protein: CASSEGAGSGNTIYF; CDR3 DNA: TGCGCCAGCAGCGAGGGAGCTGGGTCTGGAAACACCATATATTTT
D gene: -; CDR3 length: 13; V gene: TRBV30; clone size: few; J gene: TRBJ1-1; CDR3 protein: CAWSVRGSTEAFF; CDR3 DNA: TGTGCCTGGAGTGTACGGGGGAGCACTGAAGCTTTCTTT
D gene: TRBD2; CDR3 length: 14; V gene: TRBV7-2; clone size: -; J gene: TRBJ2-7; CDR3 protein: CASSSSGLAFEQYF; CDR3 DNA: TGTGCCAGCAGCTCCTCGGGACTAGCGTTTGAGCAGTACTTC
D gene: TRBD2; CDR3 length: 14; V gene: TRBV6-4; clone size: few; J gene: TRBJ2-1; CDR3 protein: CASSGGTSGNEQFF; CDR3 DNA: TGTGCCAGCAGTGGGGGGACTAGCGGGAATGAGCAGTTCTTC
D gene: -; CDR3 length: 14; V gene: TRBV3-1/TRBV3-2; clone size: -; J gene: TRBJ1-2; CDR3 protein: CASSLAAANYGYTF; CDR3 DNA: TGTGCCAGCAGCCTTGCTGCGGCTAACTATGGCTACACCTTC
D gene: -; CDR3 length: 15; V gene: TRBV11-2; clone size: few; J gene: TRBJ1-6; CDR3 protein: CASSARRGWNSPLHF; CDR3 DNA: TGTGCCAGCAGCGCCCGAAGGGGCTGGAATTCACCCCTCCACTTT
D gene: -; CDR3 length: 15; V gene: TRBV5-6; clone size: -; J gene: TRBJ1-3; CDR3 protein: CASSLQIFSGNTIYF; CDR3 DNA: TGTGCCAGCAGCCTTCAGATTTTCTCTGGAAACACCATATATTTT
D gene: -; CDR3 length: 14; V gene: TRBV5-1; clone size: -; J gene: TRBJ2-7; CDR3 protein: CASSSSRQRGGQYF; CDR3 DNA: TGCGCCAGCAGCTCATCCCGACAAAGAGGGGGGCAGTACTTC
D gene: TRBD2; CDR3 length: 17; V gene: TRBV3-1/TRBV3-2; clone size: -; J gene: TRBJ2-5; CDR3 protein: CASSQDRTSGKGETQYF; CDR3 DNA: TGTGCCAGCAGCCAAGATCGGACTAGCGGGAAGGGAGAGACCCAGTACTTC
D gene: TRBD1; CDR3 length: 14; V gene: TRBV5-1; clone size: -; J gene: TRBJ1-2; CDR3 protein: CASSLTGGSYGYTF; CDR3 DNA: TGCGCCAGCAGCCTGACAGGGGGTAGTTATGGCTACACCTTC
D gene: -; CDR3 length: 13; V gene: TRBV29-1; clone size: -; J gene: TRBJ2-6; CDR3 protein: CSVEVTGANVLTF; CDR3 DNA: TGCAGCGTTGAAGTTACTGGGGCCAACGTCCTGACTTTC
D gene: TRBD2; CDR3 length: 15; V gene: TRBV25-1; clone size: -; J gene: TRBJ2-3; CDR3 protein: CASSVGGISTDTQYF; CDR3 DNA: TGTGCCAGCAGTGTGGGAGGGATCAGCACAGATACGCAGTATTTT
D gene: -; CDR3 length: 14; V gene: TRBV15; clone size: -; J gene: TRBJ2-5; CDR3 protein: CATSRGRSQETQYF; CDR3 DNA: TGTGCCACCAGCAGGGGGCGTTCCCAAGAGACCCAGTACTTC
D gene: TRBD2; CDR3 length: 17; V gene: TRBV4-3; clone size: -; J gene: TRBJ2-1; CDR3 protein: CASSHLAGYSDYNEQFF; CDR3 DNA: TGCGCCAGCAGCCACCTAGCGGGATACTCAGACTACAATGAGCAGTTCTTC
D gene: TRBD2; CDR3 length: 18; V gene: TRBV9; clone size: -; J gene: TRBJ2-1; CDR3 protein: CASSLSGSPPRDYNEQFF; CDR3 DNA: TGTGCCAGCAGCCTTAGCGGGAGCCCGCCCAGGGATTACAATGAGCAGTTCTTC
D gene: TRBD1; CDR3 length: 13; V gene: TRBV19; clone size: -; J gene: TRBJ1-1; CDR3 protein: CASGDRVLPEAFF; CDR3 DNA: TGTGCCAGTGGGGACAGGGTTCTCCCTGAAGCTTTCTTT
D gene: -; CDR3 length: 16; V gene: TRBV21-1; clone size: -; J gene: TRBJ1-4; CDR3 protein: CASSSGQGATNEKLFF; CDR3 DNA: TGTGCCAGCAGCAGCGGACAGGGTGCAACTAATGAAAAACTGTTTTTT
D gene: -; CDR3 length: 17; V gene: TRBV2; clone size: -; J gene: TRBJ1-5; CDR3 protein: CASSEAGSMYSNQPQHF; CDR3 DNA: TGTGCCAGCAGTGAAGCGGGCAGCATGTATAGCAATCAGCCCCAGCATTTT
D gene: -; CDR3 length: 15; V gene: TRBV6-5; clone size: -; J gene: TRBJ2-1; CDR3 protein: CASSLSGRAGNEQFF; CDR3 DNA: TGTGCCAGCAGCCTCTCCGGGCGGGCCGGGAATGAGCAGTTCTTC
D gene: TRBD2; CDR3 length: 17; V gene: TRBV28; clone size: -; J gene: TRBJ2-5; CDR3 protein: CASRQALAGGPGETQYF; CDR3 DNA: TGTGCCAGCAGACAAGCTCTAGCGGGAGGGCCGGGAGAGACCCAGTACTTC
D gene: TRBD2; CDR3 length: 16; V gene: TRBV9; clone size: -; J gene: TRBJ2-1; CDR3 protein: CASSVASGLPYNEQFF; CDR3 DNA: TGTGCCAGCAGCGTAGCTAGCGGGCTTCCCTACAATGAGCAGTTCTTC
D gene: TRBD2; CDR3 length: 12; V gene: TRBV2; clone size: -; J gene: TRBJ2-7; CDR3 protein: CATRTSVYEQYF; CDR3 DNA: TGTGCCACCAGGACTAGCGTCTACGAGCAGTACTTC
D gene: -; CDR3 length: 11; V gene: TRBV29-1; clone size: -; J gene: TRBJ2-7; CDR3 protein: CSAKRDYEQYF; CDR3 DNA: TGCAGCGCAAAACGGGACTACGAGCAGTACTTC
D gene: TRBD1; CDR3 length: 14; V gene: TRBV5-1; clone size: -; J gene: TRBJ1-1; CDR3 protein: CASSLDRGSTEAFF; CDR3 DNA: TGCGCCAGCAGTTTAGACAGGGGGAGCACTGAAGCTTTCTTT
D gene: TRBD2; CDR3 length: 18; V gene: TRBV5-4; clone size: -; J gene: TRBJ2-1; CDR3 protein: CASSLEGLAGGPKNEQFF; CDR3 DNA: TGTGCCAGCAGCTTGGAAGGACTAGCGGGAGGGCCAAAAAATGAGCAGTTCTTC
D gene: -; CDR3 length: 13; V gene: TRBV10-3; clone size: -; J gene: TRBJ2-7; CDR3 protein: CAISKEGPYEQYF; CDR3 DNA: TGTGCCATCAGTAAGGAGGGACCCTACGAGCAGTACTTC
D gene: TRBD1; CDR3 length: 17; V gene: TRBV6-2/TRBV6-3; clone size: -; J gene: TRBJ1-5; CDR3 protein: CASSYDEQGYSNQPQHF; CDR3 DNA: TGTGCCAGCAGTTACGATGAACAGGGGTATAGCAATCAGCCCCAGCATTTT
D gene: TRBD2; CDR3 length: 18; V gene: TRBV5-8; clone size: -; J gene: TRBJ2-3; CDR3 protein: CASSLTSGRARGTDTQYF; CDR3 DNA: TGTGCCAGCAGCTTGACAAGCGGGAGGGCCCGGGGCACAGATACGCAGTATTTT
D gene: TRBD2; CDR3 length: 17; V gene: TRBV4-3; clone size: -; J gene: TRBJ2-7; CDR3 protein: CASSQGDGTRVSYEQYF; CDR3 DNA: TGCGCCAGCAGCCAAGGTGACGGGACTAGGGTTTCCTACGAGCAGTACTTC
D gene: -; CDR3 length: 15; V gene: TRBV18; clone size: -; J gene: TRBJ1-1; CDR3 protein: CASSPPTGRDTEAFF; CDR3 DNA: TGTGCCAGCTCACCACCGACAGGAAGGGACACTGAAGCTTTCTTT
D gene: -; CDR3 length: 14; V gene: TRBV9; clone size: -; J gene: TRBJ2-7; CDR3 protein: CASSVDPERYEQYF; CDR3 DNA: TGTGCCAGCAGCGTAGACCCAGAGAGGTACGAGCAGTACTTC
D gene: TRBD1; CDR3 length: 17; V gene: TRBV5-1; clone size: -; J gene: TRBJ2-7; CDR3 protein: CASSLAPDRAITGEQYF; CDR3 DNA: TGCGCCAGCAGCTTGGCTCCGGACAGGGCCATTACAGGCGAGCAGTACTTC
D gene: -; CDR3 length: 16; V gene: TRBV15; clone size: -; J gene: TRBJ2-3; CDR3 protein: CATSAGKTGPADTQYF; CDR3 DNA: TGTGCCACCAGCGCTGGAAAGACTGGCCCCGCAGATACGCAGTATTTT
D gene: -; CDR3 length: 15; V gene: TRBV24-1; clone size: once; J gene: TRBJ2-1; CDR3 protein: CAAGGAAPNNNEQFF; CDR3 DNA: TGTGCGGCCGGAGGGGCGGCCCCCAACAACAATGAGCAGTTCTTC
D gene: TRBD2; CDR3 length: 17; V gene: TRBV5-1; clone size: -; J gene: TRBJ2-1; CDR3 protein: CASSLAEGSGRGNEQFF; CDR3 DNA: TGCGCCAGCAGCTTGGCCGAGGGTAGCGGGAGAGGGAATGAGCAGTTCTTC
D gene: -; CDR3 length: 15; V gene: TRBV5-1; clone size: -; J gene: TRBJ2-1; CDR3 protein: CASRFLSGTPNEQFF; CDR3 DNA: TGCGCCAGCAGGTTTCTTTCCGGGACTCCAAATGAGCAGTTCTTC
D gene: TRBD1; CDR3 length: 18; V gene: TRBV5-1; clone size: -; J gene: TRBJ1-1; CDR3 protein: CASSLTGTGGWGNTEAFF; CDR3 DNA: TGCGCCAGCAGCTTGACCGGGACAGGGGGCTGGGGGAACACTGAAGCTTTCTTT
D gene: -; CDR3 length: 13; V gene: TRBV11-3; clone size: -; J gene: TRBJ2-1; CDR3 protein: CASSAVTGNEQFF; CDR3 DNA: TGTGCCAGCAGCGCAGTCACGGGGAATGAGCAGTTCTTC
D gene: TRBD1; CDR3 length: 15; V gene: TRBV24-1; clone size: once; J gene: TRBJ1-4; CDR3 protein: CATSDSDRGVEKLFF; CDR3 DNA: TGTGCCACCAGTGATTCTGACAGGGGAGTTGAAAAACTGTTTTTT
D gene: TRBD1; CDR3 length: 13; V gene: TRBV9; clone size: -; J gene: TRBJ2-2; CDR3 protein: CASSGQGAGELFF; CDR3 DNA: TGTGCCAGCAGCGGACAGGGGGCCGGGGAGCTGTTTTTT
D gene: -; CDR3 length: 14; V gene: TRBV19; clone size: -; J gene: TRBJ1-1; CDR3 protein: CASSIGGPNTEAFF; CDR3 DNA: TGTGCCAGTAGTATAGGAGGTCCTAACACTGAAGCTTTCTTT
D gene: TRBD1; CDR3 length: 18; V gene: TRBV7-2; clone size: -; J gene: TRBJ1-6; CDR3 protein: CASSTGQGEVIRNSPLHF; CDR3 DNA: TGTGCCAGCAGCACCGGACAGGGGGAAGTAATAAGGAATTCACCCCTCCACTTT
D gene: TRBD1; CDR3 length: 12; V gene: TRBV30; clone size: -; J gene: TRBJ2-7; CDR3 protein: CAWSSSGGEQYF; CDR3 DNA: TGTGCCTGGAGTTCGTCAGGGGGCGAGCAGTACTTC
D gene: TRBD2; CDR3 length: 13; V gene: TRBV19; clone size: -; J gene: TRBJ2-3; CDR3 protein: CASGLASTDTQYF; CDR3 DNA: TGTGCCAGCGGACTAGCTAGCACAGATACGCAGTATTTT
D gene: -; CDR3 length: 13; V gene: TRBV29-1; clone size: -; J gene: TRBJ2-6; CDR3 protein: CSARQSGANVLTF; CDR3 DNA: TGCAGCGCTAGACAATCTGGGGCCAACGTCCTGACTTTC